This TCR beta chain was found in a study of T cells after yellow fever vaccination. Study in general: In the case of low-cell-number fractions, SMART-Seq v4 Ultra Low Input was used for preparation. The study's findings and limits: Sorted repertoires could include abundant contaminating clonotypes from bulk cells.

The sample holds many counts of this clonotype. Antigen specificity is unknown. They built TCR cDNA with 5'RACE template switching, a step that put in a universal primer site and UMIs. Each CDR3 protein is one row after TCRdb ran MiXCR on the 5' RACE reads. This table has 610,000 or so distinct CDR3 sequences, around 12% appearing once. Per germline, CDR1 DFQATT and CDR2 SNEGSKA (reference sequence). V was clipped by 3 bases and J by 4 bases; unmatched bases: 9. This CDR3 has 15 amino acids. This specimen consisted of PBMCs, obtained on the day of the yellow fever booster vaccination. The clonotype originates from a man aged 25 to 40 who received the YFV17D yellow fever vaccine. The chain uses TRBV20-1 and TRBJ2-7; 10 nucleotides line up with TRBD2. The CDR3 DNA reads TGCAGTGCTAGTTCCCTAGCGGGAGTAATGTACGAGCAGTACTTC. This encodes CSASSLAGVMYEQYF.